This T cell receptor beta chain was captured in a study of shared clonotypes between healthy human individuals. From germline, CDR1 is SGDLS and CDR2 YYNGEE. Between the trimmed V and J ends, which lost 1 base and 6 bases, there was a span of 20 bases. The CDR3 has 16 amino acids. This was a deep-level run. Sequenced by immunoSEQ multiplex PCR; TCRdb stores in-frame clones only, minus some. The sample contains about 450,000 clones, about 80% of which appear only once. All donors qualified as healthy HIV-negative adults and had experienced no recent acute infections or vaccinations. The clonotype comes from a woman aged 40 to 50 in good health. Some clones in this sample may be carry-over from other donors' samples. Sequencing input: PBMCs. The V and J genes are TRBV9 and TRBJ2-7; the D call may be TRBD1 or TRBD2 (5 bases each). CDR3 DNA: TGTGCCAGCAGCGTATATCCGGGACCAGATCCTAGCGAGCAGTACTTC. Translated: CASSVYPGPDPSEQYF.